A selection of T cell receptor beta chains follows, all from one sample in a study of a mutant IDH1 vaccine in newly diagnosed glioma. Their target antigens are unknown. TCRdb's copy holds only in-frame clones and misses some; the assay was immunoSEQ multiplex PCR. The sample records about 83,000 clones, around nine tenths being singletons. Here the sequenced sample was PBMCs, taken from a glioma patient whose treatment included an IDH1 peptide vaccine. The source of these receptors is a woman between 45 and 65 years old with glioma. Both conserved end residues are part of each CDR3.

j_call v_call cdr3_aa
TRBJ2-2 TRBV7-6 CASSLTGVAGELFF
TRBJ1-2 TRBV6-6 CASSSPGGNFYGYTF
TRBJ2-2 TRBV9 CASSVGGGARTGELFF
TRBJ2-5 TRBV7-7 CASSKDLQETQYF
TRBJ1-2 TRBV6-5 CASSYLQAGGYGYTF
TRBJ1-3 TRBV7-9 CASSGRTGGSGNTIYF
TRBJ1-1 TRBV5-1 CASSLHPRDRDRGIFAEAFF
TRBJ2-3 TRBV7-6 CASSPLAGGPADTQYF
TRBJ2-7 TRBV28 CASTSRGIPPYEQYF
TRBJ2-5 TRBV11-2 CASSISGRETQYF